Below, 23 T cell receptor beta chains from the same sample are listed, as sequenced in a study of T cells in Graves' hyperthyroidism and ophthalmopathy (dated by TCRdb to between 2018 and 2021). Library prep was done by multiplex PCR. The data were produced on an Illumina HiSeq 2000. The TCR beta CDR3 regions were amplified from RNA transcripts. The TCR CDR3 was subjected to a first round of RT-PCR using the HTBI primer set and the Qiagen OneStep RT-PCR kit. TCRdb applied fastp at Q25 and MiXCR to the public reads, then kept only in-frame beta chains. Rows are combined by CDR3 protein, so each entry shows the most common genes and DNA. This sample has more than 500,000 distinct CDR3 sequences in its table, and around 15% of those were observed once. The top ten clones comprise around 4% of the sample. Sequencing was carried out using blood. These receptors came from a woman in her twenties or thirties with Graves' hyperthyroidism.

On this clonotype itself: A read error may produce the germline difference seen at one junction end. The chain recombines TRBV9 with TRBJ2-3; either TRBD1 or TRBD2 may supply D (6 bases each). CDR3 length equals 16 residues. Germline CDR1 and CDR2: SGDLS and YYNGEE. CDR3 DNA sequence: TGTGCAAGCAGCGCCTTAGTGGGGGGCCACAGGGATACGCAGTATTTT. Amino acid sequence: CASSALVGGHRDTQYF.

This chain connects TRBV5-5 to TRBJ1-2; 9 nucleotides line up with TRBD1. This CDR3 region has 14 residues. V lost 4 bases, J lost 4 bases, and 5 bases stayed unmatched. The V gene's germline CDR1 is SGHKS and CDR2 YYEKEE (reference sequence). The CDR3: CASSRDRGSYGYTF. Here the CDR3 DNA reads TGTGCCAGCAGCCGCGACAGGGGGAGCTATGGCTACACCTTC.

The chain employs TRBV5-1 and TRBJ2-2; 12 bases are a match to TRBD1. Germline values: CDR1 SGHRS, CDR2 YFSETQ. CDR3 size: 16 residues. J was trimmed by 5 bases and V by 4 bases; bases with no gene match: 6. The CDR3 DNA sequence: TGCGCCAGCAGCAAATCGGGACAGGGGGCTACCGGGGAGCTGTTTTTT. It encodes CASSKSGQGATGELFF.

A few counts support this clonotype. The rearrangement uses TRBV29-1 and TRBJ2-6; TRBD2 agrees at 12 bases. This CDR3 region has 20 residues. CDR1 is SQVTM and CDR2 is ANQGSEA in the germline V gene. V shed 1 base and J 0 bases; nucleotides not matched to a gene: 10. The CDR3 region has the DNA TGCAGCGTTGAAGTGACTAGCGGGAGCGGAACTCGCTCTGGGGCCAACGTCCTGACTTTC. Amino acids: CSVEVTSGSGTRSGANVLTF. The full variable domain, in which reference TRBV29-1 and TRBJ2-6 provide the parts outside the CDR3, is SAVISQKPSRDICQRGTSLTIQCQVDSQVTMMFWYRQQPGQSLTLIATANQGSEATYESGFVIDKFPISRPNLTFSTLTVSNMSPEDSSIYLCSVEVTSGSGTRSGANVLTFGAGSRLTVL.

This clonotype was counted once. This may stem from a read error, because a much larger clone lies one nucleotide away. The V gene is TRBV27, the J gene TRBJ2-7; maybe TRBD1 (5 bases). CDR3 size: 13 residues. CDR1 is MNHEY, CDR2 SMNVEV, per germline (reference sequence). Here the CDR3 DNA reads TGTGCCAGCAGTTTTTCGACAGCCTACGGGCAGTACTTC. It specifies CASSFSTAYGQYF.

This clonotype was seen repeatedly, ten times or more. This rearrangement joins TRBV20-1 to TRBJ2-1, with TRBD2 identical over 10 bases. The length of the CDR3 is 15 residues. V lost 6 bases and J lost 7; bases outside the gene matches: 12. Germline CDR1 reads DFQATT; CDR2 reads SNEGSKA (reference sequence). Here the CDR3 DNA reads TGCAGTGCCGCCCGGACTAGCGGACGCTCGAATGAGCAGTTCTTC. Translated: CSAARTSGRSNEQFF.

This clonotype was picked up many times. The rearrangement joins TRBV27 to TRBJ2-7; 7 nucleotides align to TRBD2. The CDR3 loop spans 14 amino acids. V lost 5 bases, J lost 5 bases, and 9 bases stayed unmatched. Germline-derived CDR1 and CDR2 are MNHEY and SMNVEV (reference sequence). The CDR3 nucleotides are TGTGCCAGCAGTCAACTGGGGAGGGCCCACGAGCAGTACTTC. Its protein product is CASSQLGRAHEQYF.

The chain employs TRBV30 and TRBJ2-5; tentative D call: TRBD1 (6 bases). Looked up from germline, CDR1 is GTSNPN and CDR2 is SVGIG (reference sequence). Between the trimmed V and J ends, which lost 1 base and 2 bases, there was a span of 17 bases. The CDR3 loop spans 16 amino acids. CDR3 nucleotides: TGTGCCTGGAGTGAATTAATCGGAGGACAGCAAGAGACCCAGTACTTC. It codes for CAWSELIGGQQETQYF.

This clonotype was seen many times. The chain joins TRBV24-1 to TRBJ2-7; 9 positions match TRBD1. CDR1 is KGHDR and CDR2 is SFDVKD in the germline V gene. V dropped 3 bases and J dropped 4; count of bases not matched to a gene: 6. This CDR3 has 15 residues. The chain's CDR3 is CATSDPGTGKYEQYF. The CDR3 DNA reads TGTGCCACCAGTGATCCCGGGACAGGGAAGTACGAGCAGTACTTC.

This clonotype appeared once. The J gene is TRBJ2-7, the V gene TRBV15; 8 bases fit TRBD2. Per germline, CDR1 LNHNV and CDR2 YYDKDF (reference sequence). The trim removed 0 bases at V and 3 bases at J, leaving 13 bases unmatched. This CDR3 comprises 18 residues. CDR3 protein: CATSRDLGWREAHYEQYF. The DNA for the CDR3 is TGTGCCACCAGCAGAGATCTAGGGTGGCGGGAGGCCCACTACGAGCAGTACTTC.

Notes on this clonotype: A much larger clone is a single base away; this may be a read error. This chain links TRBV7-9 with TRBJ1-2; maybe TRBD1 (6 bases). This CDR3 is 16 amino acids long. Trimming removed 3 bases from V and 5 bases from J, with 19 bases in between. In germline, CDR1 is SEHNR, CDR2 FQNEAQ (reference sequence). CDR3 region: CASSLRGAGSLYGYTF. CDR3 bases: TGTGCCAGCAGCTTGAGGGGGGCAGGGAGTTTGTATGGCTACACCTTC.

The CDR3 sequence is CASSPLFGTGDDEQFF. Written as DNA, the CDR3 is TGTGCCAGCTCACCTCTTTTCGGGACAGGGGATGATGAGCAGTTCTTC. The V and J genes are TRBV18 and TRBJ2-1, with 10 bases lining up with TRBD1. V gave up 3 bases and J gave up 8 bases; unmatched junction bases: 10. This CDR3 spans 16 amino acids. The germline gives CDR1 KGHSH, CDR2 LQKENI.

The chain is built from TRBV11-2 and TRBJ2-2, with D unclear. The CDR3 is made up of 14 amino acids. Germline lookup yields CDR1 SGHAT and CDR2 FQNNGV. V dropped 1 base and J dropped 4 bases, with 7 bases sitting between them. The CDR3 nucleotides are TGTGCCAGCAGCTTAGTAGGTAGCACCGGGGAGCTGTTTTTT. This codes for CASSLVGSTGELFF.

The sample holds one count of this clonotype. The junction shows a germline mismatch at one end, possibly a read error. The V call is TRBV28, the J call TRBJ2-7; TRBD2 might be the D (6 bases). The length of the CDR3 is 16 residues. The germline V gene has CDR1 MDHEN and CDR2 SYDVKM. CDR3 region: CASSFSSANGSEEQHF. The CDR3 DNA reads as TGTGCCAGCAGTTTTAGTTCGGCTAACGGGAGTGAGGAGCAGCACTTC.

The V gene is TRBV3-1, the J gene TRBJ2-2; possibly TRBD2 for D (6 bases). Germline V gives CDR1 LGHDT, CDR2 YNNKEL (reference sequence). The CDR3 runs to 17 residues. V dropped 0 bases and J dropped 7 bases, with 18 bases sitting between them. The CDR3 here is CASSQDHARRGDGELFF. CDR3 nucleotide sequence: TGTGCCAGCAGCCAAGATCACGCGCGGAGGGGCGACGGGGAGCTGTTTTTT.

V is TRBV4-1 and J is TRBJ2-1; D may be TRBD2 (5 bases). The CDR3 has 15 amino acids. V dropped 1 base and J dropped 5 bases, with 12 bases sitting between them. Germline CDR1 MGHRA, CDR2 YSYEKL. The CDR3 DNA is TGCGCCAGCAGCCAAGTTGTGGGAGCCAACAATGAGCAGTTCTTC. Protein product: CASSQVVGANNEQFF.

This clonotype was found once. Germline is not matched at one junction end, which may reflect a read error. The chain is built from TRBV6-2 or TRBV6-3 and TRBJ2-7; 13 bases are shared with TRBD2. Germline lookup yields CDR1 MNHEY and CDR2 SVGEGT. The CDR3 loop spans 15 amino acids. DNA for the CDR3: TGTACCAGCAGTACTTGGACTAGCGGGAGCTACGAGCAGTACTTC. Translating it yields CTSSTWTSGSYEQYF.

This clonotype was counted a few times. The V call is TRBV6-5, the J call TRBJ2-5, with D possibly being TRBD1 or TRBD2 (5 bases each). Trimming took off 4 bases at V and 9 bases at J, with 15 bases between the two ends. Germline-derived CDR1 and CDR2 are MNHEY and SVGAGI. The CDR3 totals 13 residues. The CDR3 nucleotides read TGTGCCAGCAGTTTTGAGGGGTATGAGGCCCAGTACTTC. Protein product: CASSFEGYEAQYF.

As DNA, the CDR3 is TGCAGTGCTAGAGATCTTGCGTTCCTGCGTGGCTACAATGAGCAGTTCTTC. Protein sequence: CSARDLAFLRGYNEQFF. The rearrangement joins TRBV20-1 to TRBJ2-1; D unclear. Per germline, CDR1 DFQATT and CDR2 SNEGSKA (reference sequence). The CDR3 runs to 17 residues. V dropped 0 bases and J dropped 3 bases, with 18 bases sitting between them.

This clonotype occurred many times. V is TRBV9 and J is TRBJ2-5; no clear D. This CDR3 is 15 amino acids long. The V gene's germline CDR1 is SGDLS and CDR2 YYNGEE. Trimming took 0 bases from V and 3 from J, leaving 12 bases between them. The CDR3 DNA sequence: TGTGCCAGCAGCGTAGGGCCGCTCCGAAAAGAGACCCAGTACTTC. Its translation is CASSVGPLRKETQYF.

The table lists this clonotype with many counts. This chain uses TRBV6-1 with TRBJ1-2; no clear D. V was trimmed by 7 bases and J by 5 bases, leaving 14 bases between them. Germline lookup yields CDR1 MNHNS and CDR2 SASEGT. CDR3 length: 13 residues. This CDR3 reads CASTPRPNYGYTF. CDR3 bases: TGTGCCAGCACCCCCCGTCCCAATTATGGCTACACCTTC.

This clonotype was counted a single time. This CDR3 is missing its conserved last phenylalanine or tryptophan, likely due to a read error. The genes are TRBV7-8 and TRBJ2-7; D perhaps matches TRBD2 (5 bases). Germline V gene sequence: CDR1 SGHVS, CDR2 FQNEAQ. V was cut by 5 bases and J by 0 bases, with 14 bases left in between. This CDR3 region has 15 residues. CDR3 protein: CASSLISGPSYEQYL. CDR3 DNA: TGTGCCAGCAGCCTCATCAGCGGACCCTCCTACGAGCAGTACCTC.

This clonotype has a count of ten or more. V gene TRBV9 combines with J gene TRBJ1-2; tentatively, D is TRBD1 (5 bases). Germline-derived CDR1 and CDR2 are SGDLS and YYNGEE. The CDR3 extends over 13 amino acids. Trimming cost V 0 bases and J 7 bases, with 10 bases left between them. In DNA, the CDR3 is TGTGCCAGCAGCGTAGAAGGGGTTGCTGGCTACACCTTC. Encoded protein: CASSVEGVAGYTF.